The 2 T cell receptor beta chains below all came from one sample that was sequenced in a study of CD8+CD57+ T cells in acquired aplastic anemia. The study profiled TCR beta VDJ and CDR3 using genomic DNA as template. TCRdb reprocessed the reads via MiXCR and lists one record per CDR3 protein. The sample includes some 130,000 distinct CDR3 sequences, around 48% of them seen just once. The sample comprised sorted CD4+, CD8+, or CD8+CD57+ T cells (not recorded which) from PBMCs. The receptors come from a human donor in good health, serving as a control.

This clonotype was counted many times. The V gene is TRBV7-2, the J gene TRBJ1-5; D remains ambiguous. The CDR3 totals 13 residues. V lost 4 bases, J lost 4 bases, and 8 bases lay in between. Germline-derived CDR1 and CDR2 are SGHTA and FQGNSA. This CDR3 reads CASSSNKNQPQHF. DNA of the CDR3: TGTGCCAGCAGCTCGAACAAAAATCAGCCCCAGCATTTT.

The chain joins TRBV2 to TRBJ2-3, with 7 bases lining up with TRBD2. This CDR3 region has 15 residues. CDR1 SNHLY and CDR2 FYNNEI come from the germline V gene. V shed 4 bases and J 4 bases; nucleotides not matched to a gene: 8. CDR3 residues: CASSALAGVPDTQYF. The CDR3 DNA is TGTGCCAGCAGTGCCTTGGCGGGGGTCCCAGATACGCAGTATTTT.